This T cell receptor beta chain was recorded in a study of long-term antiretroviral therapy in people with HIV (dated by TCRdb to the early 2020s). Regarding the research as a whole: The earliest samples were collected approximately a decade before the 2015 WHO recommendation for immediate ART, a period when ART was typically delayed until CD4 counts fell. A retrospective serial study tested whether changes in peripheral blood TRB repertoire composition and diversity were associated with ART initiation and durable HIV suppression. A total of about 180 cryopreserved PBMC samples were contributed to the cohort by 30 adults with confirmed HIV infection, with samples collected serially over a mean of approximately six years (range 1-12). About 35% of the 30 participants with HIV were female. No cross-contamination during QIAcube processing turned up in test extractions that ran a monoclonal T-cell line alongside 25 to 35 polyclonal samples. Study-level results and caveats: Owing to limited PBMC availability, only the TCR beta chain was sequenced, without alpha chain pairing. Starting ART was linked to a significant rise in TRB diversity, yet even with long-term ART the diversity remained significantly lower than in transplant donor controls. Samples dated from the mid-2000s to the late 2010s, and the ART regimens used may be less effective than current ones. HIV repertoires had narrower CDR3 length ranges than controls, and the network structure suggested an antigen-experienced repertoire that shifted only slightly toward naive after ART. Expanded TRB clones identified before ART initiation dominated the repertoire at all time points, although this dominance fluctuated and declined in many PLHIV after ART. Inferences about post-ART repertoire changes were limited because no data were available on ART adherence, viral resistance or therapy changes. Because cell numbers in pre-ART samples were limited, unsorted PBMC were profiled instead of sorted CD4+ and CD8+ T cells.

Inclusion was restricted to participants for whom at least one PBMC sample before ART initiation and at least two post-ART samples were available. Treatment was received in the United States of America by all participants with HIV. Before DNA extraction, cryopreserved samples containing about 0.9-11 million PBMC were thawed and washed. At the time of the earliest PBMC sample for each participant with HIV, ages ranged from roughly 23 to 55 years. Each participant contributed PBMC samples from 1-4 timepoints before ART initiation and 2-8 timepoints after ART initiation, with a median of 7 samples. For every participant, serial HIV viral load, CD4+ T-cell count, ART history and demographic data were obtained. Using a Qiagen kit on a QIAcube, genomic DNA was extracted from unsorted PBMC, with samples processed in batches of 12. Points on this clone: Its antigen target is currently unknown. No much larger clonotype is one base removed from it; base qualities were not supplied.

The immunoSEQ hsTCRB v3.0 assay was used at survey level resolution to sequence the TRB variable region. The targeted TRB sequencing depth was roughly 35,000-50,000 T-cell genomes per sample. TRB libraries were pooled and sequenced on an Illumina MiSeq using a v3 150-cycle kit. The study's own analysis went as follows. Repertoire analysis was performed in R inside a reproducible Nextflow workflow that covered QC, data transformation and analysis. LymphoSeq2, an R package for AIRR-Seq data exploration, was used to implement custom analyses. A few samples yielding fewer than 5000 total TRB sequences were excluded, leaving 188 analyzed HIV repertoires. Of the 188 retained HIV repertoires, 59 were collected before and about 130 after ART initiation. Repertoires were downsampled to 5000 TRB nucleotide sequences, and summary statistics were averaged over 100 downsampling iterations. TRB sequences were retained for analysis only if CDR3 regions of at least seven amino acids were present. Two measures captured diversity: a Shannon entropy-derived clonality score and the Gini coefficient. In repertoire networks, the top 5000 CDR3 amino acid sequences were linked whenever an edit distance of one separated two sequences. For TRB CDR3 amino acid sequences, antigen specificity groups and MHC restriction were predicted with GLIPH2. CDR3 amino acid sequences were matched against VDJdb and McPAS-TCR to flag known CMV, EBV, HIV or tissue antigen associations. Pre-ART, post-ART and control groups were compared with Wilcoxon signed-rank tests and Holm-Bonferroni correction. Entries here come from immuneACCESS through TCRdb and include only in-frame sequences with V and J called. Some clones fail to appear in such tables; in the studies checked, an unresolved V gene covers under half of the shortfall, and the cause of the remainder is unknown. From that table come the V and J calls and clone size; the DNA was used to work out D and trimming. The sample profile shows roughly 30,000 clones; 80% of them were found once. The top ten constitute roughly 7.3% of the sample.

In the germline V gene, CDR1 corresponds to SGHRS and CDR2 to YFSETQ. V gives up 0 bases and J gives up 0 bases, and the segment between their germline ends measures 8 bases. From cysteine to phenylalanine, the CDR3 is 15 amino acids long. The read is trimmed to its CDR3 DNA, 45 bases read in frame from base 1. The sequence joins TRBV5-1 to TRBJ2-3, and TRBD2 may be the D gene, going by 5 matching bases. The starting material was unsorted PBMCs, obtained 0.3 years after starting antiretroviral therapy. This TCR was sampled from a man in his forties with HIV. This receptor carries the CDR3 CASSLDPGSTDTQYF. In nucleotide form, the sequence is TGCGCCAGCAGCTTGGATCCGGGGAGCACAGATACGCAGTATTTT.